This T cell receptor (beta chain) is from a study of vaccination effects on CD4 cells after COVID-19. Pools of viral peptides were used by the ViraFEST assay to expand antigen-specific CD4+ T cells ahead of sequencing. Having been cultured for around nine days, the cells underwent CD4+ T cell isolation. Vaccine recipients lacked prior SARS-CoV-2 infection and had negative nucleocapsid antibodies. With 7.5 to 10 ug/ml peptides and around 9.9 IU/ml IL-2, around 2.1 million PBMC per well were cultured. In regard to this clone: The antigen is unknown.

This CDR3 has 13 amino acids. In germline, CDR1 is SGHRS, CDR2 YFSETQ. The ends lost 1 base at V and 15 bases at J; junction bases unmatched: 9. Assay used: immunoSEQ multiplex PCR; TCRdb lists only in-frame clones, some missing. The data show some 69,000 clones, with around 76% seen just once and around 2.8% held by the top ten. The rearrangement uses TRBV5-1 and TRBJ1-4; 7 bases line up with TRBD1. The source is a human donor who received a COVID-19 vaccine. Sequenced here: CD4+ T cells from PBMCs cultured with HCoV-NL63 spike peptides, sampled before COVID-19 vaccination. The CDR3: CASSLQGRGPVFF. DNA for the CDR3: TGCGCCAGCAGCTTGCAGGGGAGGGGGCCTGTGTTTTTT.